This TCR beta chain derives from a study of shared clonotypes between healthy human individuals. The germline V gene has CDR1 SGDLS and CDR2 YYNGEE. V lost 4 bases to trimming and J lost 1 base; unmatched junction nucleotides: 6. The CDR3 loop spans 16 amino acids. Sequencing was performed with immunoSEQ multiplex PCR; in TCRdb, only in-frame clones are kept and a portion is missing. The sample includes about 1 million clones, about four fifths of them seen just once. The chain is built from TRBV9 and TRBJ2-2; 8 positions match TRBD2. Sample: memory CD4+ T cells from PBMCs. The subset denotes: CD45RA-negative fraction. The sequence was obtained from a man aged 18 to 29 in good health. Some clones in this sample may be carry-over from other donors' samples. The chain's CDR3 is CASSRAGVRNTGELFF. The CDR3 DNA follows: TGTGCCAGCAGCCGAGCGGGAGTTAGGAACACCGGGGAGCTGTTTTTT.